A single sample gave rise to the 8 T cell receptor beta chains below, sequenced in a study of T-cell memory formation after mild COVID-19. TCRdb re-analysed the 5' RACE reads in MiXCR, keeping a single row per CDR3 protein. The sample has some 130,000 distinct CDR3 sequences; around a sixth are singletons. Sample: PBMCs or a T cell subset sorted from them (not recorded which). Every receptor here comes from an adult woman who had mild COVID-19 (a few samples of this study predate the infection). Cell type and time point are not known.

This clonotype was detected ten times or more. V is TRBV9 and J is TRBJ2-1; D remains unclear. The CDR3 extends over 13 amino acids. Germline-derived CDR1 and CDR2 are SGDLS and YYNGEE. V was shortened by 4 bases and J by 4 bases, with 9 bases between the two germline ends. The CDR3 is CASSLKVYNEQFF. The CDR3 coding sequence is TGTGCCAGCAGCCTCAAAGTATACAATGAGCAGTTCTTC.

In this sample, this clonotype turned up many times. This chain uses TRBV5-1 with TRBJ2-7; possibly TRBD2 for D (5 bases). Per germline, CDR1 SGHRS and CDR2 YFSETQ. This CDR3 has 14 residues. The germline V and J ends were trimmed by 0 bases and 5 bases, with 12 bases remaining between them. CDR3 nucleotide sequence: TGCGCCAGCAGCTTGGTGTCGGGAAACGACGAGCAGTACTTC. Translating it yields CASSLVSGNDEQYF.

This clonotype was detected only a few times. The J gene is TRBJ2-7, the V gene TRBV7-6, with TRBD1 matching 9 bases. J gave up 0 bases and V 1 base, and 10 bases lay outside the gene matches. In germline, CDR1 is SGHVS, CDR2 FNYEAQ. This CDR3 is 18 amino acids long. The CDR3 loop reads CASSLGVGQGDFSYEQYF. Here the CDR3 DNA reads TGTGCCAGCAGCTTAGGGGTGGGACAGGGAGATTTCTCCTACGAGCAGTACTTC.

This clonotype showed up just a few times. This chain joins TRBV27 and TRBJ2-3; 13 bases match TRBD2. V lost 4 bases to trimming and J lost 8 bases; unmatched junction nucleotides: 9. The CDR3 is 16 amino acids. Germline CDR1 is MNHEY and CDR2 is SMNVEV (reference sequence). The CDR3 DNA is TGTGCCAGCAGTTCAACTAGCGGGAGGGAACACGGTACGCAGTATTTT. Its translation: CASSSTSGREHGTQYF.

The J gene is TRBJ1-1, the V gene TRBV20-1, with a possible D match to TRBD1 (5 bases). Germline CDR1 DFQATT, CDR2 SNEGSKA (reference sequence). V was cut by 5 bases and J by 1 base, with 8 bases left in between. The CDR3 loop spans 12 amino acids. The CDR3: CSAGGRNTEAFF. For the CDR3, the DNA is TGCAGTGCTGGGGGGAGGAACACTGAAGCTTTCTTT.

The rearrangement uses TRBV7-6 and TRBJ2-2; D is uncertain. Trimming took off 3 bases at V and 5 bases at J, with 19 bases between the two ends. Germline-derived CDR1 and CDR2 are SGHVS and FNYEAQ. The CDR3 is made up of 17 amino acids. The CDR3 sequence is CASSFRKGETRTGELFF. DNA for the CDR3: TGTGCCAGCAGCTTCCGGAAGGGTGAGACGAGGACCGGGGAGCTGTTTTTT.

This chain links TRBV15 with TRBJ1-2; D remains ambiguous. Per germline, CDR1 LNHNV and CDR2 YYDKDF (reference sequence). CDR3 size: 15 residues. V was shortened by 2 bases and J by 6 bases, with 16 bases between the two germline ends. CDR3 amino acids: CATSRPWASTDGYTF. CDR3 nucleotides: TGTGCCACCAGCAGACCCTGGGCCTCGACGGATGGCTACACCTTC.

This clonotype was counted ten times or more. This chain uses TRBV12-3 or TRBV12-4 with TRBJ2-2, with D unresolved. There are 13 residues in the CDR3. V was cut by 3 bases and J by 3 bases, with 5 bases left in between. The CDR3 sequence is CASSFWHTGELFF. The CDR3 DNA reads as TGTGCCAGCAGTTTTTGGCACACCGGGGAGCTGTTTTTT.